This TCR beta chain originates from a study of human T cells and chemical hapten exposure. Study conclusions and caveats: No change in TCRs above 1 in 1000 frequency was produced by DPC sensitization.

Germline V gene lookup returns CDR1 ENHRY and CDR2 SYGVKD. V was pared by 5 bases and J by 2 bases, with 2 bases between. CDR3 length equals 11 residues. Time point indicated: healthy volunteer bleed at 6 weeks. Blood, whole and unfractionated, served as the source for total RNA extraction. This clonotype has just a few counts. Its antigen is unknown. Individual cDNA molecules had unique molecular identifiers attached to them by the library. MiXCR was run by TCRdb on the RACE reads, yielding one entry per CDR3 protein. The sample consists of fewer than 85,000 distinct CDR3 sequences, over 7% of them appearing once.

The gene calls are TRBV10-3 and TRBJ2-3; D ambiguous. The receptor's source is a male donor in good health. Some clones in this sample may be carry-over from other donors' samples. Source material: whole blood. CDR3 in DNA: TGTGCCATCAGTAACACAGATACGCAGTATTTT. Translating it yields CAISNTDTQYF.